This T cell receptor (beta chain) was observed in a study of PD-1 blockade in classical Hodgkin lymphoma. Findings and limits, study-wide: Patients who responded completely had about the same baseline diversity as newly diagnosed patients. With respect to the repertoire differences, their causes, possibly disease activity or prior therapy, remain undefined.

Following autologous stem cell transplantation, relapse occurred in every patient, and exposure to brentuximab vedotin varied. Complete response, partial response or progressive disease was each patient's best response. Data came from immunoSEQ multiplex PCR; TCRdb stores just in-frame clones and leaves some out. The data contain approximately 44,000 clones, 76% of them singletons. This clone was seen only once. Its specificity is unknown. The same CDR3 also results from other DNA sequences found in this sample. The material was peripheral blood mononuclear cells (PBMCs), obtained at baseline. The receptor's source is a human donor with classical Hodgkin lymphoma.

As DNA, the CDR3 is TGTGCCAGCAGTCCCAGGACAGGGGGCTATGGCTACACCTTC. It specifies CASSPRTGGYGYTF. This chain connects TRBV6-5 to TRBJ1-2, with 10 nucleotides matching TRBD1. The length of the CDR3 is 14 residues. Trimming cost V 5 bases and J 4 bases; bases outside gene matches: 4. CDR1 MNHEY and CDR2 SVGAGI come from the germline V gene.